The 26 T cell receptor beta chains below all came from one sample that was sequenced in a study of T cells after posttransplantation cyclophosphamide. The repertoire was sequenced with immunoSEQ multiplex PCR; TCRdb's copy has only in-frame clones and lacks some. Seen here are about 47,000 clones, around 94% observed once, and the top ten hold around 3%. The sequenced sample was PBMCs. The receptors come from a woman aged 45 to 65 in good health and a related stem cell transplant donor.

V and J are TRBV19 and TRBJ1-2; possibly TRBD1 for D (6 bases). The CDR3 is 11 amino acids. V was pared by 7 bases and J by 8 bases, with 11 bases between. Looked up from germline, CDR1 is LNHDA and CDR2 is SQIVND (reference sequence). CDR3 loop: CASMRQGGYTF. The CDR3 DNA sequence: TGTGCCAGTATGCGGCAGGGGGGCTACACCTTC.

This chain connects TRBV5-1 to TRBJ2-7, with 7 bases that match TRBD1. The CDR3 is 14 residues long. V was pared by 0 bases and J by 5 bases, with 5 bases of the junction left unmatched. Germline V gives CDR1 SGHRS, CDR2 YFSETQ. The CDR3 region is CASSLDDRVHEQYF. In DNA, the CDR3 is TGCGCCAGCAGCTTGGACGACAGGGTCCACGAGCAGTACTTC.

In DNA form, the CDR3 reads TGTGCCAGCAGCTTAGATCTCTCCTACGAGCAGTACTTC. Amino acid sequence: CASSLDLSYEQYF. This chain links TRBV11-2 with TRBJ2-7; D not certain. With 0 bases removed from V and 0 bases from J, the gap between germline ends came to 3 bases. The CDR3 is made up of 13 amino acids. Germline values: CDR1 SGHAT, CDR2 FQNNGV.

The CDR3 is CASSIGTDYYNEQFF. DNA for the CDR3: TGTGCCAGTAGTATTGGCACAGACTACTACAATGAGCAGTTCTTC. J is TRBJ2-1 and V is TRBV19; D may be TRBD2 (5 bases). Germline CDR1 reads LNHDA; CDR2 reads SQIVND (reference sequence). The V and J ends lost 3 bases and 3 bases respectively, with 12 bases between them. CDR3 size: 15 residues. Looking up the rest from reference TRBV19 and TRBJ2-1 gives the full variable domain: DGGITQSPKYLFRKEGQNVTLSCEQNLNHDAMYWYRQDPGQGLRLIYYSQIVNDFQKGDIAEGYSVSREKKESFPLTVTSAQKNPTAFYLCASSIGTDYYNEQFFGPGTRLTVL.

The V and J genes are TRBV19 and TRBJ2-2, with 7 bases that match TRBD1. The CDR3 is 16 residues long. With 0 bases clipped from V and 1 base from J, the junction kept 2 bases outside the gene matches. The germline gives CDR1 LNHDA, CDR2 SQIVND (reference sequence). CDR3 region: CASSIDRTGNTGELFF. The CDR3 region has the DNA TGTGCCAGTAGTATAGATAGGACAGGGAACACCGGGGAGCTGTTTTTT.

The V and J genes are TRBV13 and TRBJ2-7; perhaps TRBD1 as D (5 bases). This CDR3 has 13 amino acids. CDR1 and CDR2 from the germline V gene are PRHDT and FYEKMQ (reference sequence). Deletions cut 5 bases from V and 3 bases from J, with 11 bases between. This CDR3 reads CASSMDTDYEQYF. The CDR3 DNA is TGTGCCAGCAGCATGGACACGGACTACGAGCAGTACTTC. Together with reference TRBV13 and TRBJ2-7, the CDR3 gives the full variable domain: AAGVIQSPRHLIKEKRETATLKCYPIPRHDTVYWYQQGPGQDPQFLISFYEKMQSDKGSIPDRFSAQQFSDYHSELNMSSLELGDSALYFCASSMDTDYEQYFGPGTRLTVT.

The gene calls are TRBV23-1 and TRBJ2-6; no definite D call. TRBV23-1 is flagged as an ORF with uncertain function. V shed 2 bases and J shed 0 bases, with 8 bases lying between them. CDR3 length: 16 amino acids. This chain's CDR3 is CASSQIHSSGANVLTF. The CDR3 coding sequence is TGCGCCAGCAGTCAAATCCACAGCTCTGGGGCCAACGTCCTGACTTTC.

This clone was counted a few times. The chain has TRBV19 and TRBJ2-5, with 12 nucleotides matching TRBD2. V was pared by 7 bases and J by 2 bases, with 5 bases of the junction left unmatched. CDR3 length: 15 residues. The germline V gene has CDR1 LNHDA and CDR2 SQIVND (reference sequence). The CDR3 nucleotides are TGTGCCAGTACCAGGACTAGCGGGACACAAGAGACCCAGTACTTC. Its protein is CASTRTSGTQETQYF.

This clone is a singleton in its sample. The genes are TRBV27 and TRBJ2-7; possibly TRBD2 for D (5 bases). The germline gives CDR1 MNHEY, CDR2 SMNVEV (reference sequence). V lost 4 bases, J lost 7 bases, and 11 bases lay in between. This CDR3 is built from 12 residues. The CDR3: CASSSPPGEQYF. In nucleotides, the CDR3 is TGTGCCAGCAGTTCCCCCCCGGGGGAGCAGTACTTC.

This chain connects TRBV27 to TRBJ2-5; 14 bases agree with TRBD2. This CDR3 region has 15 residues. J was trimmed by 4 bases and V by 5 bases; bases with no gene match: 3. Germline V lookup: CDR1 MNHEY, CDR2 SMNVEV (reference sequence). CDR3 protein: CASSRGTSGRETQYF. For the CDR3, the DNA is TGTGCCAGCAGTAGAGGGACTAGCGGGAGAGAGACCCAGTACTTC.

The chain employs TRBV25-1 and TRBJ1-1, with a weak D call TRBD1 (5 bases). Trimming shortened V by 2 bases and J by 2 bases, and 12 bases separated the two germline ends. CDR1 and CDR2 (germline): MGHDK, SYGVNS. This CDR3 region has 15 residues. This CDR3 is CASSELSGGNTEAFF. The CDR3 nucleotides read TGTGCCAGCAGTGAACTTTCGGGGGGAAACACTGAAGCTTTCTTT.

The V gene is TRBV11-3, the J gene TRBJ1-1; no clear D. Germline CDR1 SGHNT, CDR2 YENEEA. CDR3 size: 12 residues. The V end lost 4 bases, the J end lost 5 bases, and 8 bases lay between the germline ends. CDR3 loop: CASSSRGTEAFF. In DNA form, the CDR3 reads TGTGCCAGCAGCTCTCGCGGGACTGAAGCTTTCTTT.

The gene calls are TRBV5-6 and TRBJ1-1; TRBD1 matches at 7 bases. CDR1 is SGHDT and CDR2 is YYEEEE in the germline V gene. This CDR3 is built from 14 residues. V dropped 2 bases and J dropped 10; count of bases not matched to a gene: 11. The CDR3 spells CASSFEQETGLAFF. CDR3 sequence (DNA): TGTGCCAGCAGCTTCGAGCAGGAGACAGGGTTAGCTTTCTTT.

CDR3 nucleotide sequence: TGTGCCAGCAGTGACGGCGGGGGGGCCGGCACCGGGGAGCTGTTTTTT. Amino acid sequence: CASSDGGGAGTGELFF. The chain joins TRBV6-4 to TRBJ2-2; 9 nucleotides line up with TRBD2. CDR1 MRHNA and CDR2 SNTAGT come from the germline V gene. The ends lost 2 bases at V and 4 bases at J; junction bases unmatched: 5. The CDR3 extends over 16 amino acids.

The chain employs TRBV6-5 and TRBJ2-5, with 8 bases aligning to TRBD1. The J call may not be correct, given that the DNA end is closer to TRBJ2-7. The CDR3 totals 14 residues. The germline V gene has CDR1 MNHEY and CDR2 SVGAGI. The CDR3 reads CASSYSDRGYEQYF. CDR3 DNA: TGTGCCAGCAGTTACTCTGACAGGGGCTACGAGCAGTACTTC.

The chain is built from TRBV29-1 and TRBJ1-2, with a tentative D call TRBD1 (5 bases). V was cut by 4 bases and J by 6 bases, with 18 bases left in between. The CDR3 spans 14 residues. Germline lookup yields CDR1 SQVTM and CDR2 ANQGSEA. The CDR3 DNA reads as TGCAGCGTTGCGGCCCGGTTGTCGGGGGATGGCTACACCTTC. Protein: CSVAARLSGDGYTF.

This chain links TRBV29-1 with TRBJ2-3; the match to TRBD2 covers 10 bases. This CDR3 comprises 13 residues. Germline trimming cut 8 bases from V and 4 bases from J; bases unmatched to any gene: 6. Germline-derived CDR1 and CDR2 are SQVTM and ANQGSEA. In DNA form, the CDR3 reads TGCAGCAAACTAAGCGGGGGGGCAGATACGCAGTATTTT. This sequence encodes CSKLSGGADTQYF.

CDR3 in amino acids: CSVAKTGHLRSGANVLTF. CDR3 sequence (DNA): TGCAGCGTTGCTAAGACAGGGCATCTACGCTCTGGGGCCAACGTCCTGACTTTC. The rearrangement uses TRBV29-1 and TRBJ2-6; the match to TRBD1 covers 7 bases. Trimming cost V 4 bases and J 0 bases; bases outside gene matches: 12. The CDR3 loop spans 18 amino acids. In germline, CDR1 is SQVTM, CDR2 ANQGSEA. Variable domain in full (rest from reference TRBV29-1 and TRBJ2-6): SAVISQKPSRDICQRGTSLTIQCQVDSQVTMMFWYRQQPGQSLTLIATANQGSEATYESGFVIDKFPISRPNLTFSTLTVSNMSPEDSSIYLCSVAKTGHLRSGANVLTFGAGSRLTVL.

This clone turned up a few times. The chain recombines TRBV9 with TRBJ2-7; D remains unclear. This CDR3 comprises 11 residues. The germline CDR1 and CDR2 sequences are SGDLS and YYNGEE. V was shortened by 3 bases and J by 7 bases, with 8 bases between the two germline ends. The CDR3 nucleotides read TGTGCCAGCAGCGCCGGAGTAGAGCAGTACTTC. It codes for CASSAGVEQYF.

This clone appeared a few times. This chain uses TRBV6-5 with TRBJ1-5; D gene uncertain. Germline V gene sequence: CDR1 MNHEY, CDR2 SVGAGI. This CDR3 is built from 14 residues. V dropped 8 bases and J dropped 2 bases, with 13 bases sitting between them. The CDR3 bases are TGTGCCAGCCGGAGCCTTTTGGGCAATCAGCCCCAGCATTTT. Its translation is CASRSLLGNQPQHF.

The chain recombines TRBV7-6 with TRBJ1-2; weak D call: TRBD1 (5 bases). Trimming shortened V by 3 bases and J by 3 bases, and 8 bases separated the two germline ends. The V gene's germline CDR1 is SGHVS and CDR2 FNYEAQ. The CDR3 spans 13 residues. The CDR3, as DNA: TGTGCCAGCAGCTTGGGCAGGGACTATGGCTACACCTTC. It specifies CASSLGRDYGYTF.

The rearrangement links TRBV5-4 to TRBJ2-7; TRBD2 aligns across 14 bases. Unmatched junction bases numbered 10, after V lost 5 bases and J lost 6 bases. The germline gives CDR1 SGHNT, CDR2 YYREEE (reference sequence). The CDR3 covers 16 residues. CDR3 sequence reads: CASSSGGGLAGVEQYF. CDR3 sequence (DNA): TGTGCCAGCAGTTCAGGGGGGGGACTAGCGGGAGTCGAGCAGTACTTC.

V usage is TRBV5-1 and J usage is TRBJ2-7; weak D call: TRBD2 (6 bases). V lost 0 bases and J 2 bases, leaving 12 bases between the germline ends. This CDR3 region has 15 residues. Germline CDR1 reads SGHRS; CDR2 reads YFSETQ. Here the CDR3 reads CASSLERGAPYEQYF. In DNA form, the CDR3 reads TGCGCCAGCAGCTTGGAACGCGGGGCCCCCTACGAGCAGTACTTC.

CDR3 nucleotides: TGTGCCAGCTCCCCAGCTGGCGGGAGGACGACCAATGAGCAGTTCTTC. It yields the protein CASSPAGGRTTNEQFF. This chain links TRBV18 with TRBJ2-1, with TRBD2 identical over 8 bases. Trimming at V came to 6 bases and at J to 6 bases, leaving 13 bases not matched to a gene. Germline V gene lookup returns CDR1 KGHSH and CDR2 LQKENI. This CDR3 spans 16 amino acids.

The chain employs TRBV5-4 and TRBJ2-7; TRBD1 matches at 7 bases. J gave up 2 bases and V 4 bases, and 3 bases lay outside the gene matches. Germline values: CDR1 SGHNT, CDR2 YYREEE (reference sequence). The CDR3 has 13 residues. In DNA form, the CDR3 reads TGTGCCAGCAGCACGGGACAGACCTACGAGCAGTACTTC. Amino acid sequence: CASSTGQTYEQYF.

The chain is built from TRBV6-1 and TRBJ2-3; 12 bases are shared with TRBD2. Germline CDR1 is MNHNS and CDR2 is SASEGT. The CDR3 extends over 15 amino acids. After removal of 4 bases from V and 2 bases from J, the junction contained 1 base not matched to a gene. CDR3 protein: CASSGLAGVTDTQYF. The CDR3 nucleotides read TGTGCCAGCAGTGGACTAGCGGGGGTCACAGATACGCAGTATTTT.